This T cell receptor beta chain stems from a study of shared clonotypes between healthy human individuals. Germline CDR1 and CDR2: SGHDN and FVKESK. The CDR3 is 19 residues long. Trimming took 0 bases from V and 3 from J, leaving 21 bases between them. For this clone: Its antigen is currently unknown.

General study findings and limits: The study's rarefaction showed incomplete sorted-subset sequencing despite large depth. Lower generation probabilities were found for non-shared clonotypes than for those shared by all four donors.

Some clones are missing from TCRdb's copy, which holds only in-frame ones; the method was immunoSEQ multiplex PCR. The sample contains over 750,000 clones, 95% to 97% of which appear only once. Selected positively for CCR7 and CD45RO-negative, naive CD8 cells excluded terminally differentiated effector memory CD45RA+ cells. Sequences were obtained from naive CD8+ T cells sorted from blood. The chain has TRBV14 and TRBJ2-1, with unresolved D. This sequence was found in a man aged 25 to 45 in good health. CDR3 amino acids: CASSQDLVESDFDYNEQFF. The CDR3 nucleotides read TGTGCCAGCAGCCAAGATCTGGTAGAGTCAGATTTCGACTACAATGAGCAGTTCTTC.